This passage covers 20 T cell receptor beta chains from one sample sequenced in a study of OX40 agonist ivuxolimab in advanced cancers. Profiled with immunoSEQ multiplex PCR; TCRdb holds only in-frame clones, not every one. Of around 62,000 clones in the sample, roughly 86% were seen once. Material: CD4+ or CD8+ T cells sorted from blood, obtained in a trial of the OX40 agonist ivuxolimab. The receptors stem from an adult with an advanced solid tumor such as melanoma, head and neck, liver or kidney cancer.

This sequence joins TRBV5-1 and TRBJ2-7; D is ambiguous. CDR3 length equals 14 residues. The V gene's germline CDR1 is SGHRS and CDR2 YFSETQ. Trimming took 6 bases from V and 1 from J, leaving 14 bases between them. The CDR3 DNA sequence: TGCGCCAGCAAATACCTAACGACATCCTACGAGCAGTACTTC. Encoded protein: CASKYLTTSYEQYF. The full variable domain, rest sourced from reference TRBV5-1 and TRBJ2-7, is KAGVTQTPRYLIKTRGQQVTLSCSPISGHRSVSWYQQTPGQGLQFLFEYFSETQRNKGNFPGRFSGRQFSNSRSEMNVSTLELGDSALYLCASKYLTTSYEQYFGPGTRLTVT.

This rearrangement joins TRBV29-1 to TRBJ2-5; 11 nucleotides align to TRBD1. V gave up 5 bases and J gave up 12 bases; unmatched junction bases: 11. Germline CDR1 SQVTM, CDR2 ANQGSEA. The CDR3 sequence is 13 residues long. CDR3 sequence reads: CSVQGQGGPLKYF. The CDR3 DNA reads TGCAGCGTTCAGGGACAGGGGGGACCCCTCAAGTACTTC.

The V and J genes are TRBV6-5 and TRBJ2-2; tentatively, D is TRBD1 (6 bases). The CDR3 sequence is 15 residues long. V was pared by 3 bases and J by 4 bases, with 12 bases between. Germline V gives CDR1 MNHEY, CDR2 SVGAGI. DNA for the CDR3: TGTGCCAGCAGTTATTTGTCCAGGGGCACCGGGGAGCTGTTTTTT. This codes for CASSYLSRGTGELFF.

The chain uses TRBV19 and TRBJ1-5; D remains ambiguous. The V end was cut by 7 bases, the J end by 4 bases, with 11 bases between. The CDR3 totals 13 residues. Germline values: CDR1 LNHDA, CDR2 SQIVND (reference sequence). The DNA of the CDR3 is TGTGCCAGTACAAGGAACAAAAATCAGCCCCAGCATTTT. Encoded protein: CASTRNKNQPQHF.

V is TRBV2 and J is TRBJ1-1, with D tentatively TRBD1 (6 bases). Trimming took 0 bases from V and 4 from J, leaving 9 bases between them. The CDR3 covers 14 residues. In germline, CDR1 is SNHLY, CDR2 FYNNEI. The CDR3 DNA reads as TGTGCCAGCAGTGAAGCGTACAGGGCCACTGAAGCTTTCTTT. Translating gives CASSEAYRATEAFF.

The chain carries TRBV28 and TRBJ1-5; no clear D gene. This CDR3 spans 12 amino acids. Germline loops: CDR1 MDHEN, CDR2 SYDVKM. The germline V and J ends were trimmed by 5 bases and 3 bases, with 5 bases remaining between them. CDR3 protein: CASSNINQPQHF. CDR3 sequence (DNA): TGTGCCAGCAGTAACATCAATCAGCCCCAGCATTTT. Based on the CDR3 plus reference TRBV28 and TRBJ1-5, the full variable domain is DVKVTQSSRYLVKRTGEKVFLECVQDMDHENMFWYRQDPGLGLRLIYFSYDVKMKEKGDIPEGYSVSREKKERFSLILESASTNQTSMYLCASSNINQPQHFGDGTRLSIL.

V usage is TRBV5-1 and J usage is TRBJ2-1; 11 bases line up with TRBD2. The trim removed 3 bases at V and 5 bases at J, leaving 7 bases unmatched. The CDR3 sequence is 16 residues long. Germline lookup yields CDR1 SGHRS and CDR2 YFSETQ. CDR3 nucleotide sequence: TGCGCCAGCAGCTCGTTGGCTAGCGGGAGGAACAATGAGCAGTTCTTC. Translated, it gives CASSSLASGRNNEQFF.

The chain joins TRBV7-2 to TRBJ2-7, with a tentative D call TRBD2 (6 bases). V lost 1 base, J lost 6 bases, and 16 bases lay in between. Germline lookup yields CDR1 SGHTA and CDR2 FQGNSA. CDR3 size: 15 residues. The CDR3 loop is CASSLVSGVDSEQYF. DNA for the CDR3: TGTGCCAGCAGCTTAGTGTCGGGGGTTGACAGCGAGCAGTACTTC.

The gene calls are TRBV7-2 and TRBJ2-1, with 14 bases identical to TRBD2. The CDR3 has 16 amino acids. The germline V gene has CDR1 SGHTA and CDR2 FQGNSA. V lost 0 bases and J lost 10; bases outside the gene matches: 5. For the CDR3, the DNA is TGTGCCAGCAGCTTAGCCGGACTAGCGGGAGGTGGAGAGCAGTTCTTC. It codes for CASSLAGLAGGGEQFF.

In its sample, this clone was seen once. This chain links TRBV10-3 with TRBJ1-2; D ambiguous. The CDR3 extends over 13 amino acids. V was clipped by 0 bases and J by 6 bases, with 8 bases between them. Germline V gives CDR1 ENHRY, CDR2 SYGVKD. The CDR3 nucleotides are TGTGCCATCAGTGAGTCGAGAGAGGATGGCTACACCTTC. Its protein product is CAISESREDGYTF.

The gene calls are TRBV4-3 and TRBJ2-2; perhaps TRBD1 as D (5 bases). The CDR3 has 16 residues. V lost 4 bases and J lost 6, with 18 bases in between. Germline V gene lookup returns CDR1 LGHNA and CDR2 YSLEER. The CDR3 reads CASSPQGYGSPGELFF. The CDR3 nucleotides are TGCGCCAGCAGCCCCCAGGGTTACGGGTCCCCCGGGGAGCTGTTTTTT.

The chain couples TRBV7-2 to TRBJ2-5; D possibly corresponds to TRBD2 (6 bases). Germline loops: CDR1 SGHTA, CDR2 FQGNSA. V gave up 2 bases and J gave up 5 bases, with 15 bases separating them. This CDR3 region has 15 residues. CDR3 DNA: TGTGCCAGCAGCTTATGGGAAAGGGCGGGGGAGACCCAGTACTTC. As protein: CASSLWERAGETQYF.

Written as DNA, the CDR3 is TGTGCCTGGAGTGTTTTATGGTCAGGGACCGGGGCCAACGTCCTGACTTTC. The encoded protein is CAWSVLWSGTGANVLTF. The chain recombines TRBV30 with TRBJ2-6; possibly TRBD1 or TRBD2 for D (5 bases each). Germline CDR1 reads GTSNPN; CDR2 reads SVGIG (reference sequence). V gave up 0 bases and J gave up 4 bases, with 16 bases separating them. The length of the CDR3 is 17 residues.

V and J are TRBV10-3 and TRBJ1-3; tentatively, D is TRBD1 (5 bases). Germline V CDR1 and CDR2: ENHRY, SYGVKD. V lost 7 bases, J lost 3 bases, and 7 bases lay in between. The CDR3 is made up of 12 amino acids. The CDR3: CAITRDGNTIYF. The CDR3, as DNA: TGTGCCATCACCAGGGATGGAAACACCATATATTTT.

The V gene is TRBV7-2, the J gene TRBJ2-3, with D perhaps matching TRBD1 or TRBD2 (7 bases each). CDR1 and CDR2 (germline): SGHTA, FQGNSA. The CDR3 loop spans 16 amino acids. The germline V and J ends were trimmed by 1 base and 6 bases, with 17 bases remaining between them. The CDR3 DNA is TGTGCCAGCAGCTTAGATAGGGAGGGGGCCCGGGATACGCAGTATTTT. Encoded protein: CASSLDREGARDTQYF.

This chain links TRBV28 with TRBJ2-5; no clear D gene. The CDR3 has 14 amino acids. The V gene lost 6 bases and the J gene lost 4 bases, with 15 bases spanning the gap. Germline CDR1 is MDHEN and CDR2 is SYDVKM. The CDR3 here is CASSTTARGETQYF. The CDR3 nucleotides read TGTGCCAGCAGCACGACCGCCCGAGGAGAGACCCAGTACTTC.

CDR3 in amino acids: CASSLAGSLSEQYF. DNA of the CDR3: TGTGCCAGCAGCTTGGCCGGGTCGCTGAGCGAGCAGTACTTC. The rearrangement uses TRBV7-2 and TRBJ2-7; the D is unclear. In germline, CDR1 is SGHTA, CDR2 FQGNSA. Between the trimmed V and J ends, which lost 3 bases and 6 bases, there was a span of 15 bases. The CDR3 contains 14 residues.

V gene TRBV4-3 combines with J gene TRBJ2-1, with 8 bases aligning to TRBD2. The CDR3 is 16 residues long. Germline V gene data show CDR1 as LGHNA and CDR2 as YSLEER. V lost 4 bases and J lost 3; bases outside the gene matches: 8. CDR3 residues: CASSRSRRGDYNEQFF. CDR3 coding DNA: TGCGCCAGCAGCCGATCGCGGCGGGGGGACTACAATGAGCAGTTCTTC.

This clone was counted only a few times. The gene calls are TRBV5-1 and TRBJ2-4; D is ambiguous. Looked up from germline, CDR1 is SGHRS and CDR2 is YFSETQ. The V end was cut by 9 bases, the J end by 5 bases, with 12 bases between. The CDR3 has 12 residues. The DNA for the CDR3 is TGCGCCAACCCCGAATCCCAAAACATTCAGTACTTC. Its translation: CANPESQNIQYF.

The V call is TRBV5-1, the J call TRBJ2-5, with 7 bases aligning to TRBD1. The CDR3 spans 14 residues. Trimming cost V 4 bases and J 5 bases; bases outside gene matches: 8. Germline loops: CDR1 SGHRS, CDR2 YFSETQ. The CDR3 bases are TGCGCCAGCAGCATAGGACAGGCCGCGGAGACCCAGTACTTC. It translates to CASSIGQAAETQYF.